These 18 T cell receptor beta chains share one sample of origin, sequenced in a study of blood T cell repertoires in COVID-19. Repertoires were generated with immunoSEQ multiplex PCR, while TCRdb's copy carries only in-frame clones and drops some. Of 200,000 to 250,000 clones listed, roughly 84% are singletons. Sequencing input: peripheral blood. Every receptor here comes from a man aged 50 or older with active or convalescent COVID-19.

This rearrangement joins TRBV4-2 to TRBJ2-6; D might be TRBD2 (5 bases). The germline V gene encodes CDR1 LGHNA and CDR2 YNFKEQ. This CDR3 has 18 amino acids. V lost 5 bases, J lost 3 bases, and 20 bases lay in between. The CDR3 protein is CASSWESLDSLGANVLTF. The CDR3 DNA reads TGTGCCAGCAGCTGGGAGAGCCTAGATAGCCTTGGGGCCAACGTCCTGACTTTC.

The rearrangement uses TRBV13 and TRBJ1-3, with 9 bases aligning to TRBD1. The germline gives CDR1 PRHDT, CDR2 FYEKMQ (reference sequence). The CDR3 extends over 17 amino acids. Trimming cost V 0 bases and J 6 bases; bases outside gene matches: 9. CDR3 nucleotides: TGTGCCAGCAGCTTAGGCCCCACGGGACAGGGTCAAAACACCATATATTTT. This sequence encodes CASSLGPTGQGQNTIYF. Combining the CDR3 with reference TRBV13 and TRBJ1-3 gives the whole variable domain AAGVIQSPRHLIKEKRETATLKCYPIPRHDTVYWYQQGPGQDPQFLISFYEKMQSDKGSIPDRFSAQQFSDYHSELNMSSLELGDSALYFCASSLGPTGQGQNTIYFGEGSWLTVV.

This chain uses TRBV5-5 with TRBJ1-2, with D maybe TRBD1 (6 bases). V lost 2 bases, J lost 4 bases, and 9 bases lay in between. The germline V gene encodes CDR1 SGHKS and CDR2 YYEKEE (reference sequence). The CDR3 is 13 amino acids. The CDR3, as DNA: TGTGCCAGCAGCTTAGGGACAACCTATGGCTACACCTTC. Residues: CASSLGTTYGYTF.

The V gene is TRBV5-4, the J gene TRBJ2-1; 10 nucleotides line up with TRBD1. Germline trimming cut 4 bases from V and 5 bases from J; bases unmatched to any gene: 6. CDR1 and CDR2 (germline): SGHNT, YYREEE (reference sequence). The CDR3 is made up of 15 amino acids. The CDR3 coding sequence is TGTGCCAGCAGCGCGGGACAGGGGCGAAACAATGAGCAGTTCTTC. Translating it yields CASSAGQGRNNEQFF. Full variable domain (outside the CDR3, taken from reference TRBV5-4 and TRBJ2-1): ETGVTQSPTHLIKTRGQQVTLRCSSQSGHNTVSWYQQALGQGPQFIFQYYREEENGRGNFPPRFSGLQFPNYSSELNVNALELDDSALYLCASSAGQGRNNEQFFGPGTRLTVL.

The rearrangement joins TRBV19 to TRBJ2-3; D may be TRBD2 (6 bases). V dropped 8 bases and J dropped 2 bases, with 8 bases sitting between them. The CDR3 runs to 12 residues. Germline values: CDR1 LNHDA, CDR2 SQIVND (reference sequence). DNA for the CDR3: TGTGCCAGTGGGGGGTTCACAGATACGCAGTATTTT. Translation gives CASGGFTDTQYF. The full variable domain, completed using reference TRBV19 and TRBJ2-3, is DGGITQSPKYLFRKEGQNVTLSCEQNLNHDAMYWYRQDPGQGLRLIYYSQIVNDFQKGDIAEGYSVSREKKESFPLTVTSAQKNPTAFYLCASGGFTDTQYFGPGTRLTVL.

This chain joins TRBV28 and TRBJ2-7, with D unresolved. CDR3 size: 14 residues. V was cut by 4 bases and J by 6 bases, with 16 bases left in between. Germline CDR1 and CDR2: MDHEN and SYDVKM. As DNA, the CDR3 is TGTGCCAGCAGTTACCGGCCCCCCGAGCGCGAGCAGTACTTC. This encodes CASSYRPPEREQYF.

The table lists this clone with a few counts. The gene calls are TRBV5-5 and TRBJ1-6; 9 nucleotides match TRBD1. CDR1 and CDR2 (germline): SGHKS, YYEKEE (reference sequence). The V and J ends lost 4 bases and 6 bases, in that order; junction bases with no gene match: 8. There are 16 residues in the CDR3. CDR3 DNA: TGTGCCAGCAGCCTGGACAGGGGACTCGGTAATTCACCCCTCCACTTT. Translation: CASSLDRGLGNSPLHF.

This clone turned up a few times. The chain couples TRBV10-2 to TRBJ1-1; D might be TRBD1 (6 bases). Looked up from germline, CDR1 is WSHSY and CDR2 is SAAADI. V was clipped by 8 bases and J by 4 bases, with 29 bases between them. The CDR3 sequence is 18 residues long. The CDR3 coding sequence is TGCGCCAGCGACAGGTTGGGCGCGGGGGTTGGGGGGCGCACTGAAGCTTTCTTT. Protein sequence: CASDRLGAGVGGRTEAFF.

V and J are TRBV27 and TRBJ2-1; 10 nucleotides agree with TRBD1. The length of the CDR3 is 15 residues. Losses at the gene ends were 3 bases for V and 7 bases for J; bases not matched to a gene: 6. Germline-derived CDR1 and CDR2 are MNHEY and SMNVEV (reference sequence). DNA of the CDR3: TGTGCCAGCAGTTTGACAGGGGGCTGGGTGAATGAGCAGTTCTTC. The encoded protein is CASSLTGGWVNEQFF.

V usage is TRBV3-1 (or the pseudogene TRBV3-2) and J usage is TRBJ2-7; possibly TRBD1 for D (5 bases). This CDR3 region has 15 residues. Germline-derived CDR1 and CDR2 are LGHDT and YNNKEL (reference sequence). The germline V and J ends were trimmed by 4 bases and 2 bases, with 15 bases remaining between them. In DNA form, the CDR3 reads TGTGCCAGCAGCCTTTCCGGACACCTAGCCTACGAGCAGTACGTC. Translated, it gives CASSLSGHLAYEQYV.

The CDR3 loop reads CASSLLAGVTEKLFF. DNA for the CDR3: TGTGCCAGCAGTTTATTGGCAGGGGTGACTGAAAAACTGTTTTTT. This sequence joins TRBV28 and TRBJ1-4; tentative D call: TRBD1 (6 bases). Trimming pared 1 base from V and 7 bases from J, leaving 13 bases between. CDR3 length: 15 residues. From germline, CDR1 is MDHEN and CDR2 SYDVKM.

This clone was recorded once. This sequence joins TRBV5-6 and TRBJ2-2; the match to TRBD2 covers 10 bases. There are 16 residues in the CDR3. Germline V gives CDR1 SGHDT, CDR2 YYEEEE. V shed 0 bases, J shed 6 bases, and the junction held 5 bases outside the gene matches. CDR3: CASSLGLAGVPGELFF. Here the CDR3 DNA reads TGTGCCAGCAGCTTGGGCCTAGCGGGAGTACCCGGGGAGCTGTTTTTT.

The CDR3 sequence: CASGGSPQETQYF. The CDR3 DNA reads TGCGCCAGCGGCGGCTCTCCTCAAGAGACCCAGTACTTC. The rearrangement links TRBV5-1 to TRBJ2-5; D remains unclear. Trimming took 7 bases from V and 2 from J, leaving 12 bases between them. Germline CDR1 SGHRS, CDR2 YFSETQ. This CDR3 is 13 amino acids long.

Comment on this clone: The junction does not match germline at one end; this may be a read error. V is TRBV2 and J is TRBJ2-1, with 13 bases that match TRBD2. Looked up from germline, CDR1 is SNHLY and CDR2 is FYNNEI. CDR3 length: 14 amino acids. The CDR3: CASGGTSGNNEQFF. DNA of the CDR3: TGTGCCAGCGGAGGGACTAGCGGGAACAACGAGCAGTTCTTC. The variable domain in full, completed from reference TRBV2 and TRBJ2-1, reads EPEVTQTPSHQVTQMGQEVILRCVPISNHLYFYWYRQILGQKVEFLVSFYNNEISEKSEIFDDQFSVERPDGSNFTLKIRSTKLEDSAMYFCASGGTSGNNEQFFGPGTRLTVL.

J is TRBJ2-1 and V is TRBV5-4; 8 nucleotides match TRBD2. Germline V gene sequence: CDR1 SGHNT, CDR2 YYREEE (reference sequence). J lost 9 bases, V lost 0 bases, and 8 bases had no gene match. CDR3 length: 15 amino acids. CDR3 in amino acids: CASSLDPAGAAEQFF. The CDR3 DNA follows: TGTGCCAGCAGCTTGGATCCAGCGGGAGCGGCTGAGCAGTTCTTC.

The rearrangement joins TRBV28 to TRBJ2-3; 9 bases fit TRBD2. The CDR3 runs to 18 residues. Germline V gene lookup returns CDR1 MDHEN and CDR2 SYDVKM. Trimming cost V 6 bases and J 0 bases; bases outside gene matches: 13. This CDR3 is CASSTGTSNRASTDTQYF. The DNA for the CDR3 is TGTGCCAGCAGCACCGGGACTAGCAATCGTGCTAGCACAGATACGCAGTATTTT.

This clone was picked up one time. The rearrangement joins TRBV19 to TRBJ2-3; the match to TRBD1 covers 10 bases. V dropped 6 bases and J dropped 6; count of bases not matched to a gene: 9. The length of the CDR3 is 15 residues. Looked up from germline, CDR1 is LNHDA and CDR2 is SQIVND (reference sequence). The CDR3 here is CASSPGQGKGDTQYF. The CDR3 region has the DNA TGTGCCAGTAGCCCGGGACAGGGGAAGGGGGATACGCAGTATTTT.

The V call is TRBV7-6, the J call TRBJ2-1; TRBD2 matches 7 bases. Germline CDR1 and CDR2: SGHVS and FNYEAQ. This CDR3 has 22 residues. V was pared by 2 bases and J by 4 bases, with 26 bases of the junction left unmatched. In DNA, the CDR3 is TGTGCCAGCAGCTTACTCCCCGGGTCGAGCGGGAACAACCCAACTCTTTACAATGAGCAGTTCTTC. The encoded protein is CASSLLPGSSGNNPTLYNEQFF.